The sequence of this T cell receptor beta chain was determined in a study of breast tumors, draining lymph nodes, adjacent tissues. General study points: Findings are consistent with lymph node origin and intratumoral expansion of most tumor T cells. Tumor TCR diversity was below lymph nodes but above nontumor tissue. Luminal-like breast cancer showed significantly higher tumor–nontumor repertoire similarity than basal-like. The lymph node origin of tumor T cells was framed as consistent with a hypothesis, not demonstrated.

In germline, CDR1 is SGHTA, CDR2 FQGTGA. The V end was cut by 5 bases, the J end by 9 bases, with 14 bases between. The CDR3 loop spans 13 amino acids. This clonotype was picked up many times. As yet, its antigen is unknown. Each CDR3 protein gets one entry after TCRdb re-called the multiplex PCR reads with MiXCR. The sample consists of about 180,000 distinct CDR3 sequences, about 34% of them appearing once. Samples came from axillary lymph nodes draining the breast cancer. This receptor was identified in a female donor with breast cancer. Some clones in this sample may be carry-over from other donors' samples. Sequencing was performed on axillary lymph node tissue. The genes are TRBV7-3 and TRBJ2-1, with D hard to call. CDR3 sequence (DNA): TGTGCCAGCAGCCCCCCATCGACGGGTGAGCAGTTCTTC. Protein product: CASSPPSTGEQFF.